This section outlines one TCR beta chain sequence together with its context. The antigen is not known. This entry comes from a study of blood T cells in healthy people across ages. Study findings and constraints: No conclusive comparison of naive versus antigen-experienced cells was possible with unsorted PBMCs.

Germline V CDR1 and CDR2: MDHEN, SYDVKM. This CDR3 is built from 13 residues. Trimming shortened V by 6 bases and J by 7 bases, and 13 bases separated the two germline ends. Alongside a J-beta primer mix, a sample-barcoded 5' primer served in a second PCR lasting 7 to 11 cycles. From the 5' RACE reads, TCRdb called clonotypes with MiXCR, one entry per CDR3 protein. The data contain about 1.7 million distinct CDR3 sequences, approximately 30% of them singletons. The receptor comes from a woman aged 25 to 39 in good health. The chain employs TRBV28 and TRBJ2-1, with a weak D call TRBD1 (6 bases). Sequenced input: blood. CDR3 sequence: CASRPQGRNEQFF. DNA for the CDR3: TGTGCCAGCAGGCCACAGGGTCGGAATGAGCAGTTCTTC. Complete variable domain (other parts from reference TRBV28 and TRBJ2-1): DVKVTQSSRYLVKRTGEKVFLECVQDMDHENMFWYRQDPGLGLRLIYFSYDVKMKEKGDIPEGYSVSREKKERFSLILESASTNQTSMYLCASRPQGRNEQFFGPGTRLTVL.